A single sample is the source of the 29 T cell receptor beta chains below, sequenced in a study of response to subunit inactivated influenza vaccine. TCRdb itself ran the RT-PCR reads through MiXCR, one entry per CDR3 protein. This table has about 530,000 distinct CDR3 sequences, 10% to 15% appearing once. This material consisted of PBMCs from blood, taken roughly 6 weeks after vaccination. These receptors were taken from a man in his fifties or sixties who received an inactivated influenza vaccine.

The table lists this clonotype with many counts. The CDR3 here is CASSLIRGSGEQYF. The CDR3 nucleotides read TGTGCCAGCAGTTTAATAAGAGGGAGTGGCGAGCAGTACTTC. The chain uses TRBV12-3 or TRBV12-4 and TRBJ2-7; the D gene is possibly TRBD2 (5 bases). The CDR3 has 14 amino acids. V was cut by 2 bases and J by 6 bases, with 14 bases left in between.

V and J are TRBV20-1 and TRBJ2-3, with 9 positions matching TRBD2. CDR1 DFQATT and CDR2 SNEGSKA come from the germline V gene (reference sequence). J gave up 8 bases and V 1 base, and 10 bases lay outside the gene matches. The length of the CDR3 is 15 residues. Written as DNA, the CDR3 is TGCAGTGCTAGAGGCGGCGGGGGGGAGTTGCGTACGCAGTATTTT. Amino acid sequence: CSARGGGGELRTQYF.

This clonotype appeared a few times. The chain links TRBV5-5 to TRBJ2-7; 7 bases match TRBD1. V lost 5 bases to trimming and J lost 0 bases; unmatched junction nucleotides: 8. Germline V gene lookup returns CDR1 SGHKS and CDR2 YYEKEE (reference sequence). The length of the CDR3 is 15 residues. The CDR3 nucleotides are TGTGCCAGCAGGTCTGACAGGGCCAGCTCCTACGAGCAGTACTTC. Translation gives CASRSDRASSYEQYF.

The chain's CDR3 is CSANRQGSADTQYF. DNA for the CDR3: TGCAGTGCTAACCGACAGGGGAGCGCAGATACGCAGTATTTT. The chain is built from TRBV20-1 and TRBJ2-3; 8 positions agree with TRBD1. The CDR3 has 14 amino acids. In germline, CDR1 is DFQATT, CDR2 SNEGSKA (reference sequence). V lost 4 bases and J lost 4; bases outside the gene matches: 7.

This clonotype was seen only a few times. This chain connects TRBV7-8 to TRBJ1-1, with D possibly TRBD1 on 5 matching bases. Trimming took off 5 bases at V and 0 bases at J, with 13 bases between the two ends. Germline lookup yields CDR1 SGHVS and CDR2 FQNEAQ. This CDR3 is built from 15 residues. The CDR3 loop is CASSPRGLMNTEAFF. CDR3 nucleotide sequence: TGTGCCAGCAGCCCGAGGGGACTCATGAACACTGAAGCTTTCTTT.

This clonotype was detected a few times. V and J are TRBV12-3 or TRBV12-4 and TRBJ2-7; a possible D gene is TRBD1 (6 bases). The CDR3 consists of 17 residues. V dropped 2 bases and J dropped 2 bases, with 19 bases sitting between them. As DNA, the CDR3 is TGTGCCAGCAGTTTAACGGGTGCAGGGGCCTCACCCTACGAGCAGTACTTC. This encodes CASSLTGAGASPYEQYF.

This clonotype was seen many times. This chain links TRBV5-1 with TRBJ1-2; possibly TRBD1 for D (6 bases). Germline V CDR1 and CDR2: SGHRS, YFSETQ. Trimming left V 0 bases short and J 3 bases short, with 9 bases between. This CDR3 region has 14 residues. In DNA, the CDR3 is TGCGCCAGCAGCTTGGGGGGGGCGGACTATGGCTACACCTTC. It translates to CASSLGGADYGYTF.

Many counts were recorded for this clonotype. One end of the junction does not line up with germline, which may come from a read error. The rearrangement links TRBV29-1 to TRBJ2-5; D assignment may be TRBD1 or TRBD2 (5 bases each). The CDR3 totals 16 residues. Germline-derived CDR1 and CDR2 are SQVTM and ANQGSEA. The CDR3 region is CSVEGVQGDYQEAQYF. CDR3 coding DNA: TGCAGCGTTGAAGGGGTCCAGGGAGATTATCAAGAGGCCCAGTACTTC.

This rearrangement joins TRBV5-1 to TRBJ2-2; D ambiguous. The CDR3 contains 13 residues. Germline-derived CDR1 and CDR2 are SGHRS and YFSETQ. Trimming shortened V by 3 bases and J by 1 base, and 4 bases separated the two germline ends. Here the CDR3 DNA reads TGCGCCAGCAGCTGGAGGAACACCGGGGAGCTGTTTTTT. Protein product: CASSWRNTGELFF.

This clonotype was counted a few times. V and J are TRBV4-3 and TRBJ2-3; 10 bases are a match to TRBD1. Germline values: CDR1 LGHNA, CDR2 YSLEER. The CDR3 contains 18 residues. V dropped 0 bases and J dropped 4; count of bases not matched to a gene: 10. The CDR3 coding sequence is TGCGCCAGCAGCCAAGATCCCCCCCGGGGACAGGGGTCAGATACGCAGTATTTT. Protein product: CASSQDPPRGQGSDTQYF.

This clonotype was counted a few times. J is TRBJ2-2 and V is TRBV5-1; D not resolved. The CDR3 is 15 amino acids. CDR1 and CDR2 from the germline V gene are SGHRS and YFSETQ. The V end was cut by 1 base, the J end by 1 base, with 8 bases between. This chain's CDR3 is CASSLYSLNTGELFF. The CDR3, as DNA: TGCGCCAGCAGCTTGTACAGCTTGAACACCGGGGAGCTGTTTTTT.

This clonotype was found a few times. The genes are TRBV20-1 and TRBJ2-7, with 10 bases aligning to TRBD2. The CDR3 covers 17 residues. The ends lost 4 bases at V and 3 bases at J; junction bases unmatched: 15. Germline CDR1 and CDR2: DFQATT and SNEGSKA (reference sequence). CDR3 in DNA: TGCAGTGCTACCCGACTATTCAGCGGGAGGGCCCTCTACGAGCAGTACTTC. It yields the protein CSATRLFSGRALYEQYF.

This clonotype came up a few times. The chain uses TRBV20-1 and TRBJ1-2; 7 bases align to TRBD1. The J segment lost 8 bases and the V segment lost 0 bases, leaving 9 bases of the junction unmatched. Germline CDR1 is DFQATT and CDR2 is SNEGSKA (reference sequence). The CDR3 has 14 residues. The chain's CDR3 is CSARDLEGANGYTF. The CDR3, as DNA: TGCAGTGCTAGAGATCTGGAGGGGGCGAACGGCTACACCTTC.

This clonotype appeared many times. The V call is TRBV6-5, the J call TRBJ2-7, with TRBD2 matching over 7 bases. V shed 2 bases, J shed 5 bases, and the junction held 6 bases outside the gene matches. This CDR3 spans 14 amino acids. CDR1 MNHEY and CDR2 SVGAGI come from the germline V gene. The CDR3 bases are TGTGCCAGCAGTTACGGACTAGGGGTGGACGAGCAGTACTTC. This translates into CASSYGLGVDEQYF.

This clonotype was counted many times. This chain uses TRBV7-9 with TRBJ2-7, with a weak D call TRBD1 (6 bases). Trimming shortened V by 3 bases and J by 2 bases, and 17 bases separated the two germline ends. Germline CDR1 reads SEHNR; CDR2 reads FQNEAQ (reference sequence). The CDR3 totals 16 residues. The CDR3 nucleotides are TGTGCCAGCAGCTTTAACAAGGGGGTCTCTGCCTACGAGCAGTACTTC. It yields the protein CASSFNKGVSAYEQYF.

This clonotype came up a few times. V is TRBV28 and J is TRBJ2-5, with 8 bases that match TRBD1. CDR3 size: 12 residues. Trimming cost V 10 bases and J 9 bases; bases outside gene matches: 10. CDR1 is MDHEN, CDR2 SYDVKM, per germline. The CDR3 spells CATGLDREAQYF. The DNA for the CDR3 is TGTGCCACTGGACTGGACAGGGAGGCCCAGTACTTC.

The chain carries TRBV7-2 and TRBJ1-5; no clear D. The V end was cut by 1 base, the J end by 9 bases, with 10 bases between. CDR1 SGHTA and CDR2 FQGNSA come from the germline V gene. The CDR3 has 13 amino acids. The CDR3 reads CASSLEGPSPQHF. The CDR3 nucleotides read TGTGCCAGCAGCTTAGAAGGTCCCTCGCCCCAGCATTTT.

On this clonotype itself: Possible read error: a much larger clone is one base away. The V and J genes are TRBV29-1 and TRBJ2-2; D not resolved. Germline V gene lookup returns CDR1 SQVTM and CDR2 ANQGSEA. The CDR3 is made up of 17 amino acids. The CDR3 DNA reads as TGCAGCGTTGAGCGCACCGGCTCAGACCCAAACATCGGGGAGCTGTTTTTT. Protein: CSVERTGSDPNIGELFF.

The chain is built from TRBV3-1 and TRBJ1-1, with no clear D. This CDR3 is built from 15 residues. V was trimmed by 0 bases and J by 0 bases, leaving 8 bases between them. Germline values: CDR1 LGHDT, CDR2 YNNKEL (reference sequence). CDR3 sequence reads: CASSQETVLNTEAFF. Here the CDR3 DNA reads TGTGCCAGCAGCCAAGAAACGGTTTTGAACACTGAAGCTTTCTTT.

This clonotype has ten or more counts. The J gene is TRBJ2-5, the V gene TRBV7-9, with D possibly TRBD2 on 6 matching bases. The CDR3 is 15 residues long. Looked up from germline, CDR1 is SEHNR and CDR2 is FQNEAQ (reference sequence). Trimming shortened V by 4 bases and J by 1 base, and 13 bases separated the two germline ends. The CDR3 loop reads CASSSEGGTQETQYF. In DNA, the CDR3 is TGTGCCAGCAGCTCAGAAGGCGGGACCCAAGAGACCCAGTACTTC.

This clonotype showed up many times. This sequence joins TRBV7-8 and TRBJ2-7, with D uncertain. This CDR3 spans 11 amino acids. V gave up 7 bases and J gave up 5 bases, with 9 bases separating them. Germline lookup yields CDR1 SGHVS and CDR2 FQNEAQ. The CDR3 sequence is CASTSRNEQYF. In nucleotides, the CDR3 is TGTGCCAGCACCTCCCGCAACGAGCAGTACTTC.

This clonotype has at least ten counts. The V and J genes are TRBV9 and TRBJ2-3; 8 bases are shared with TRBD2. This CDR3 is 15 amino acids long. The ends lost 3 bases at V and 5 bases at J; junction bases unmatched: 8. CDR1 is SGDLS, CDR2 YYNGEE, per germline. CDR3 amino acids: CASSALGTSGDTQYF. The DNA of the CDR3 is TGTGCCAGCAGCGCCCTCGGGACTAGTGGAGATACGCAGTATTTT.

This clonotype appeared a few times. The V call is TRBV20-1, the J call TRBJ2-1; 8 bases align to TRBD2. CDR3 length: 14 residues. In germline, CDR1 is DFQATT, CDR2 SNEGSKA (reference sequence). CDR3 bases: TGCAGCGCACTCACTAGCGGAAGCCGGGATGAGCAGTTCTTC. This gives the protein CSALTSGSRDEQFF.

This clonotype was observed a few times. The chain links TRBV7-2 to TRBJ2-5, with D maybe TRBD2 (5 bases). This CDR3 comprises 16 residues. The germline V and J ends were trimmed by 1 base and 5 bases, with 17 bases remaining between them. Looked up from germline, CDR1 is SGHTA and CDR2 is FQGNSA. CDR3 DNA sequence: TGTGCCAGCAGCTTAGTAAGGGCCCTCCGGAGGGAGACCCAGTACTTC. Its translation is CASSLVRALRRETQYF.

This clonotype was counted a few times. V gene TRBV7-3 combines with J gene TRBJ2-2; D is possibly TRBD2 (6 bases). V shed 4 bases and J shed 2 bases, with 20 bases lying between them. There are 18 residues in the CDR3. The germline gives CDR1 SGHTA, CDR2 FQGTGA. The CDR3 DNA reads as TGTGCCAGCAGCTCCCAAGGGTTTGGTAGCGGTAACACCGGGGAGCTGTTTTTT. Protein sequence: CASSSQGFGSGNTGELFF.

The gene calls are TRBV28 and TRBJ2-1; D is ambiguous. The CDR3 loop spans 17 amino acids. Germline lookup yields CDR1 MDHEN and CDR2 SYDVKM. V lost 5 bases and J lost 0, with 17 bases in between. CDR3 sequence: CASSPLPQDSSYNEQFF. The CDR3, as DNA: TGTGCCAGCAGTCCGCTGCCACAAGATAGCTCCTACAATGAGCAGTTCTTC. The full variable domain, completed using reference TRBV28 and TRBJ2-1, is DVKVTQSSRYLVKRTGEKVFLECVQDMDHENMFWYRQDPGLGLRLIYFSYDVKMKEKGDIPEGYSVSREKKERFSLILESASTNQTSMYLCASSPLPQDSSYNEQFFGPGTRLTVL.

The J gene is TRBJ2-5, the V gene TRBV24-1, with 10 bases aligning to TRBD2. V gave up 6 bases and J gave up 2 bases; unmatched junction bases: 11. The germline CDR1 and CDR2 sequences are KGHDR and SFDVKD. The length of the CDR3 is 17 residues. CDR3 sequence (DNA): TGTGCCACCAGTACGACGCTAGCGGGAGTAAGGCAAGAGACCCAGTACTTC. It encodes CATSTTLAGVRQETQYF.

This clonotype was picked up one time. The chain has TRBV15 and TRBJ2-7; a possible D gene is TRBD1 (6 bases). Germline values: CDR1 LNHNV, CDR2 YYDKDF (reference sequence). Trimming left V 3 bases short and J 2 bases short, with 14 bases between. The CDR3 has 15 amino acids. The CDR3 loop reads CATSRGTLGTYEQYF. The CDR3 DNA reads TGTGCCACCAGCAGGGGGACATTGGGGACCTACGAGCAGTACTTC.

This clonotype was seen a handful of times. The CDR3 reads CATSRDWTGASTDTQYF. The CDR3, as DNA: TGTGCCACCAGCAGAGATTGGACGGGAGCTAGCACAGATACGCAGTATTTT. This rearrangement joins TRBV15 to TRBJ2-3, with D possibly matching TRBD2 (6 bases). This CDR3 is 17 amino acids long. Germline loops: CDR1 LNHNV, CDR2 YYDKDF (reference sequence). V was pared by 0 bases and J by 0 bases, with 13 bases between.